This TCR beta chain was identified in a study of blood T cell repertoires in COVID-19. Study in general: From the United States, Italy and Spain came samples of acute and convalescent COVID-19. The cDNA or gDNA used as material had been derived from T cells, B-cell-depleted T cells, or PBMCs.

Individuals aged about 18 to 90 years were recruited from 20 to 25 US areas. Donors were grouped by their self-reported clinical history. The table lists this clone with a count of one. Using immunoSEQ multiplex PCR, the repertoire was profiled, and TCRdb retains in-frame clones only, with some absent. Altogether 250,000 or so clones are present, 70% to 90% being singletons, with the ten largest covering roughly 4.3%. The V gene end was trimmed by 6 bases and the J gene end by 6 bases; junction bases not matched to a gene: 10. Germline assignment: CDR1 LGHNA and CDR2 YNFKEQ. This CDR3 comprises 15 residues.

Sequences were obtained from PBMCs or T cells enriched from blood (not recorded which). The clonotype originates from a woman aged 30 to 39 with acute COVID-19. The rearrangement links TRBV4-2 to TRBJ2-1; 8 bases fit TRBD2. CDR3 coding DNA: TGTGCCAGCAGTTTAGAAGGTAGCGGGGCCAATGAGCAGTTCTTC. Translating gives CASSLEGSGANEQFF.